These T cell receptor beta chains were read from a single sample in a study of CXCR3-negative and CXCR3-positive naive CD8 T cells. TCRdb re-called the 5' RACE reads and shows each CDR3 protein once, DNA omitted. The sample spans some 8,300 distinct CDR3 sequences; the ten largest clones claim 2% to 2.5%. Sequenced sample: naive CXCR3- CD8+ T cells from blood. These receptors all come from a human donor in good health. Some clones in this sample may be carry-over from other donors' samples. Both conserved end residues are part of each CDR3. Each record gives: J gene, clone size, V gene, CDR3 protein. Only some rows state a clone size, as once, few, many or a class for expanded clones.

>TRBJ2-7|NA|TRBV28
CASRDHRERAHSYEQYF
>TRBJ2-7|NA|TRBV7-8
CASRQLGAYEQYF
>TRBJ1-1|NA|TRBV9
CASSPTNPGNTEAFF
>TRBJ1-6|medium-sized|TRBV6-6
CASSRTANSPLHF
>TRBJ1-5|NA|TRBV12-5
CASGPTGRQPQHF
>TRBJ2-1|NA|TRBV29-1
CSPGPPRGPYNEQFF
>TRBJ1-5|medium-sized|TRBV19
CATLSEGTREPQHF
>TRBJ2-3|NA|TRBV12-5
CASALPAGVTDTQYF
>TRBJ1-2|NA|TRBV29-1
CSVELEYGYTF
>TRBJ2-1|medium-sized|TRBV29-1
CSVNTGLAGGIHYNEQFF
>TRBJ2-5|NA|TRBV11-2
CASSSPRPGRETQYF
>TRBJ2-3|NA|TRBV4-3
CASSHAWRRAGGPTDTQYF
>TRBJ2-5|NA|TRBV29-1
CSVEGLAGVTSEETQYF
>TRBJ2-1|NA|TRBV5-1
CASSLGTGGSDEQFF
>TRBJ2-2|NA|TRBV7-2
CASSLWRDGTGELFF
>TRBJ2-2|NA|TRBV29-1
CSGTSGYTGELFF
>TRBJ1-1|medium-sized|TRBV15
CATSSGRLNTEAFF
>TRBJ2-3|medium-sized|TRBV29-1
CSVVGSDTQYF
>TRBJ2-5|NA|TRBV12-3/TRBV12-4
CASSFRDRETQYF
>TRBJ2-2|medium-sized|TRBV7-2
CASSLITGSSNTGELFF
>TRBJ1-1|NA|TRBV7-8
CASSLRDGTEAFF
>TRBJ2-5|NA|TRBV6-2/TRBV6-3
CASSTLTGRSGETQYF
>TRBJ2-7|medium-sized|TRBV19
CASSIGGGPSYEQYF
>TRBJ2-1|medium-sized|TRBV7-2
CASSLAQGSYNEQFF
>TRBJ1-4|medium-sized|TRBV7-9
CASSLGQGKDATNEKLFF
>TRBJ2-1|medium-sized|TRBV16
CASSQPGGQDNEQFF
>TRBJ2-5|NA|TRBV18
CASSTGTSGGASETQYF
>TRBJ2-1|medium-sized|TRBV7-2
CASSSPSGRSSYNEQFF
>TRBJ2-1|NA|TRBV6-2/TRBV6-3
CASALLDPYNEQFF
>TRBJ2-7|NA|TRBV6-6
CASSYLGQTYEQYF
>TRBJ1-2|NA|TRBV5-1
CASSFRQGGPSNGYTF
>TRBJ2-3|NA|TRBV6-6
CASSSQVLENTDTQYF
>TRBJ2-1|NA|TRBV5-1
CASSSSGGPNEQFF
>TRBJ2-7|NA|TRBV27
CASSWGLGMIYEQYF
>TRBJ2-1|medium-sized|TRBV29-1
CSVLGLAGKTYNEQFF
>TRBJ2-4|medium-sized|TRBV28
CASSFRGVGAKNIQYF
>TRBJ2-7|NA|TRBV3-1
CASSPTWTSGSPEQYF